This T cell receptor beta chain is from a study of cytomegalovirus exposure and HLA in healthy donors. The ends lost 3 bases at V and 2 bases at J; junction bases unmatched: 3. The CDR3 contains 14 residues. CDR1 LNHDA and CDR2 SQIVND come from the germline V gene (reference sequence). Measured with immunoSEQ multiplex PCR; TCRdb has only the in-frame clones, and not every one. The sample yields fewer than 200,000 clones, around nine tenths seen once. In this sample, this clone turned up once. Antigen: not known. Donors came from a validation cohort of 95 to 150 subjects, distinct from the first 666-subject cohort. Study observations and caveats: In vitro data verified a few CMV-associated chains as specific for CMV antigens. Cytomegalovirus association was assigned to 170 or so TCR beta chains.

Specimen: PBMCs. This chain connects TRBV19 to TRBJ2-7, with 8 bases that match TRBD1. This TCR was recovered from a woman in her twenties or thirties in good health and CMV-seronegative. Here the CDR3 reads CASSIGTGAYEQYF. CDR3 DNA: TGTGCCAGTAGTATCGGGACAGGAGCCTACGAGCAGTACTTC.